This TCR beta chain appears in the sequencing data of a study of T cell responses to AZD1222 COVID-19 vaccine. Of note for this clone: An end of the junction does not agree with germline; a read error may underlie this.

This table comes from immunoSEQ multiplex PCR, and its TCRdb copy is limited to in-frame clones, with some not included. This sample has some 130,000 clones, with 90% found just once. Germline V gene sequence: CDR1 MNHEY, CDR2 SVGEGT. The CDR3 is 12 residues long. The chain recombines TRBV6-2 or TRBV6-3 with TRBJ1-1; D is perhaps TRBD1 (5 bases). The TCR comes from an adult in good health. Source: peripheral blood, taken on day 0 of AZD1222 vaccination. CDR3 coding DNA: TGTGCCAGCAGTTACTCGGGGACGCGGGGGGACTTT. It specifies CASSYSGTRGDF.